One and the same sample provided the 28 T cell receptor beta chains below, sequenced in a study of blood T cells in healthy people across ages. A second 7 to 11 cycle PCR used barcoded and J-beta primers. TCRdb re-analysed the 5' RACE reads in MiXCR, keeping a single row per CDR3 protein. The sample carries approximately 900,000 distinct CDR3 sequences, 25% to 30% recorded once. The sample also formed part of further work on T cells of mothers and their children.

Sequencing was done on a sample of blood. All receptors derive from a woman aged 40 to 50 in good health.

This clonotype has more than one count but fewer than ten. The rearrangement joins TRBV3-1 to TRBJ1-6; 10 nucleotides align to TRBD1. The CDR3 loop spans 15 amino acids. Germline lookup yields CDR1 LGHDT and CDR2 YNNKEL (reference sequence). V shed 4 bases, J shed 7 bases, and the junction held 4 bases outside the gene matches. CDR3 sequence reads: CASSPWDRGNSPLHF. CDR3 DNA sequence: TGTGCCAGCAGCCCCTGGGACAGGGGAAATTCACCCCTCCACTTT.

The chain employs TRBV7-2 and TRBJ2-5, with a tentative D call TRBD2 (5 bases). Trimming took 5 bases from V and 6 from J, leaving 16 bases between them. Germline V gene data show CDR1 as SGHTA and CDR2 as FQGNSA. This CDR3 is built from 14 residues. In DNA, the CDR3 is TGTGCCAGCAGCCACCCGGCGGGCCTACAGACCCAGTACTTC. As protein: CASSHPAGLQTQYF.

A remark on this clonotype: This may be a read error, as it is one base from a much larger clone. The CDR3 bases are TGCAGTGCCAGAGGGACCTCAGGGATAGACTATGGCTACACCTTC. The encoded protein is CSARGTSGIDYGYTF. This chain uses TRBV20-1 with TRBJ1-2, with D tentatively TRBD1 (5 bases). The CDR3 totals 15 residues. Per germline, CDR1 DFQATT and CDR2 SNEGSKA (reference sequence).

This clonotype showed up many times. This chain joins TRBV2 and TRBJ2-7; 7 nucleotides align to TRBD1. Trimming removed 7 bases from V and 2 bases from J; junction bases left unmatched: 2. Per germline, CDR1 SNHLY and CDR2 FYNNEI. This CDR3 has 12 residues. Here the CDR3 reads CASKTGPYEQYF. The CDR3 DNA is TGTGCCAGCAAGACAGGGCCCTACGAGCAGTACTTC.

This clonotype was detected only a few times. The chain uses TRBV7-6 and TRBJ2-3; 8 bases align to TRBD2. V lost 4 bases and J lost 0; bases outside the gene matches: 6. This CDR3 has 16 amino acids. Germline assignment: CDR1 SGHVS and CDR2 FNYEAQ. CDR3 DNA sequence: TGTGCCAGCAGCTCGGGGGGGCCTGTTAGCACAGATACGCAGTATTTT. Translating it yields CASSSGGPVSTDTQYF.

This clonotype has a handful of counts. V usage is TRBV9 and J usage is TRBJ1-2; 7 positions agree with TRBD1. This CDR3 has 16 residues. CDR1 and CDR2 (germline): SGDLS, YYNGEE. Trimming cost V 0 bases and J 4 bases; bases outside gene matches: 9. DNA for the CDR3: TGTGCCAGCAGCGTAGCCGCGACAGGGCCCACCTATGGCTACACCTTC. Its translation: CASSVAATGPTYGYTF.

V usage is TRBV20-1 and J usage is TRBJ1-1; D unclear. V dropped 1 base and J dropped 1 base, with 4 bases sitting between them. CDR3 length: 12 amino acids. The V gene's germline CDR1 is DFQATT and CDR2 SNEGSKA (reference sequence). This CDR3 is CSARGWNTEAFF. DNA for the CDR3: TGCAGTGCTAGAGGCTGGAACACTGAAGCTTTCTTT.

A remark on this clonotype: This may be a read error, as it is one base from a much larger clone. This chain links TRBV15 with TRBJ2-5; possibly TRBD2 for D (6 bases). Germline CDR1 is LNHNV and CDR2 is YYDKDF (reference sequence). Between the trimmed V and J ends, which lost 9 bases and 5 bases, there was a span of 25 bases. The CDR3 length is 16 residues. The CDR3 here is CATLSAWVGGRETQYF. The CDR3 DNA follows: TGTGCCACTCTGAGCGCTTGGGTGGGAGGACGGGAGACCCAGTACTTC.

Notes on this clonotype: Relative to the germline gene, one junction end is altered; a read error may explain this. The chain carries TRBV27 and TRBJ1-2; no clear D gene. Germline CDR1 MNHEY, CDR2 SMNVEV (reference sequence). The CDR3 length is 14 residues. In nucleotides, the CDR3 is TGTGCCAGCAGTTTAAGTGGACGCATCTATGACTACACCTTC. This translates into CASSLSGRIYDYTF.

This chain joins TRBV3-1 and TRBJ2-7; a weak D match, TRBD1 (6 bases). The CDR3 has 13 amino acids. The V and J ends lost 0 bases and 7 bases respectively, with 10 bases between them. Germline V gene lookup returns CDR1 LGHDT and CDR2 YNNKEL (reference sequence). DNA for the CDR3: TGTGCCAGCAGCCAAGACCCAGGGGTGGAGCAGTACTTC. It specifies CASSQDPGVEQYF.

This chain links TRBV4-3 with TRBJ2-3; 7 bases map to TRBD2. The CDR3 has 17 amino acids. V was clipped by 4 bases and J by 1 base; unmatched bases: 11. In germline, CDR1 is LGHNA, CDR2 YSLEER. As DNA, the CDR3 is TGCGCCAGCAGCCGTCGCGGGGGAGGAATGGGCACAGATACGCAGTATTTT. Amino acid sequence: CASSRRGGGMGTDTQYF.

This clonotype has just a few counts. The rearrangement uses TRBV5-1 and TRBJ1-1, with 10 bases lining up with TRBD1. Germline CDR1 SGHRS, CDR2 YFSETQ. The ends lost 4 bases at V and 0 bases at J; junction bases unmatched: 12. The CDR3 sequence is 18 residues long. CDR3 loop: CASSVTGGIRLMNTEAFF. The DNA of the CDR3 is TGCGCCAGCAGCGTGACAGGGGGCATTCGGCTAATGAACACTGAAGCTTTCTTT. The complete variable domain, with remaining parts taken from reference TRBV5-1 and TRBJ1-1, reads KAGVTQTPRYLIKTRGQQVTLSCSPISGHRSVSWYQQTPGQGLQFLFEYFSETQRNKGNFPGRFSGRQFSNSRSEMNVSTLELGDSALYLCASSVTGGIRLMNTEAFFGQGTRLTVV.

The chain recombines TRBV6-6 with TRBJ2-5; D assignment may be TRBD1 or TRBD2 (6 bases each). V lost 4 bases and J 5 bases, leaving 14 bases between the germline ends. The CDR3 has 14 residues. Germline CDR1 and CDR2: MNHNY and SVGAGI (reference sequence). The CDR3: CASSWTARGETQYF. In DNA, the CDR3 is TGTGCCAGCAGTTGGACAGCCCGGGGGGAGACCCAGTACTTC.

This clonotype was counted only a few times. The rearrangement uses TRBV12-3 or TRBV12-4 and TRBJ1-5; the D gene is possibly TRBD1 (6 bases). The CDR3 covers 17 residues. V was cut by 5 bases and J by 0 bases, with 17 bases left in between. The CDR3 DNA follows: TGTGCCAGCAGTCTGATGCGGGGACATTATAGCAATCAGCCCCAGCATTTT. Translation gives CASSLMRGHYSNQPQHF.

About this clonotype itself: A read error is possible here, since a much larger clone lies one base away. This rearrangement joins TRBV5-1 to TRBJ2-7; TRBD1 aligns across 11 bases. Trimming at V came to 3 bases and at J to 5 bases, leaving 4 bases not matched to a gene. Germline CDR1 is SGHRS and CDR2 is YFSETQ. CDR3 length equals 14 residues. CDR3 coding DNA: TGCGCCAGCAGCTCGGGACAGGGGGGAGACGAGCAGTACTTC. Translation: CASSSGQGGDEQYF.

The chain recombines TRBV5-6 with TRBJ2-1; 10 bases agree with TRBD2. Germline-derived CDR1 and CDR2 are SGHDT and YYEEEE. The V gene end was trimmed by 4 bases and the J gene end by 7 bases; junction bases not matched to a gene: 8. This CDR3 has 15 amino acids. In nucleotides, the CDR3 is TGTGCCAGCAGCACCCCTAGCGGGGGTAAAAATGAGCAGTTCTTC. It translates to CASSTPSGGKNEQFF.

This clonotype occurred many times. The chain uses TRBV12-3 or TRBV12-4 and TRBJ1-4; TRBD1 might be the D (5 bases). V lost 2 bases and J lost 4, with 11 bases in between. The CDR3 extends over 15 amino acids. CDR3 DNA sequence: TGTGCCAGCAGTTTATATGGGGCAATTAATGAAAAACTGTTTTTT. It is translated as CASSLYGAINEKLFF.

This rearrangement joins TRBV6-1 to TRBJ1-1, with 9 bases that match TRBD1. The CDR3 consists of 15 residues. In germline, CDR1 is MNHNS, CDR2 SASEGT. J lost 2 bases, V lost 7 bases, and 8 bases had no gene match. CDR3 coding DNA: TGTGCCAGCATGGAACCGGGACAGGGTAACACTGAAGCTTTCTTT. Protein sequence: CASMEPGQGNTEAFF.

Ten or more counts support this clonotype. The chain employs TRBV20-1 and TRBJ2-5; 10 bases map to TRBD1. After removal of 6 bases from V and 7 bases from J, the junction contained 14 bases not matched to a gene. The CDR3 runs 15 residues. Germline loops: CDR1 DFQATT, CDR2 SNEGSKA (reference sequence). The chain's CDR3 is CSAGAGTGEVGTQYF. Written as DNA, the CDR3 is TGCAGTGCAGGGGCCGGGACAGGGGAAGTTGGGACCCAGTACTTC.

The table lists this clonotype with a count of one. The chain has TRBV4-1 and TRBJ2-3; 8 bases align to TRBD1. The CDR3 runs 17 residues. V was pared by 0 bases and J by 4 bases, with 9 bases of the junction left unmatched. Germline loops: CDR1 MGHRA, CDR2 YSYEKL. In DNA, the CDR3 is TGCGCCAGCAGCCAAGATTCGACAGGGGCAAGCGCAGATACGCAGTATTTT. This sequence encodes CASSQDSTGASADTQYF.

This clonotype was counted between two and nine times. The genes are TRBV7-9 and TRBJ1-2, with a weak D call TRBD1 (6 bases). The CDR3 runs to 15 residues. V dropped 1 base and J dropped 6 bases, with 15 bases sitting between them. Germline V gives CDR1 SEHNR, CDR2 FQNEAQ (reference sequence). This CDR3 is CASSLVDPAGDGYTF. As DNA, the CDR3 is TGTGCCAGCAGCTTAGTAGATCCCGCAGGGGATGGCTACACCTTC.

This clonotype came up many times. The gene calls are TRBV29-1 and TRBJ2-7, with 12 bases identical to TRBD1. Germline values: CDR1 SQVTM, CDR2 ANQGSEA. This CDR3 has 14 residues. V dropped 7 bases and J dropped 8; count of bases not matched to a gene: 12. CDR3 protein: CSGLTGTGGNQQYF. The CDR3 coding sequence is TGCAGCGGTCTAACCGGGACAGGGGGCAATCAGCAGTACTTC.

This clonotype was seen ten or more times. The J gene is TRBJ2-7, the V gene TRBV10-3; D might be TRBD2 (6 bases). Germline V gives CDR1 ENHRY, CDR2 SYGVKD. CDR3 size: 12 residues. V was cut by 11 bases and J by 7 bases, with 18 bases left in between. The CDR3, as DNA: TGTGCCGTCGGCCCCGGAGGGGAAGAGCAGTACTTC. It yields the protein CAVGPGGEEQYF.

This clonotype was seen more than once but under ten times. The chain recombines TRBV7-2 with TRBJ1-5; tentative D call: TRBD1 (5 bases). V dropped 4 bases and J dropped 9 bases, with 13 bases sitting between them. CDR3 length: 13 amino acids. Germline CDR1 reads SGHTA; CDR2 reads FQGNSA. The CDR3 DNA is TGTGCCAGCAGCTGGGGGAAGGGTCGGCCCCAGCATTTT. Translation: CASSWGKGRPQHF.

This clonotype was counted ten times or more. This chain connects TRBV4-3 to TRBJ2-3; TRBD2 agrees at 11 bases. Germline CDR1 is LGHNA and CDR2 is YSLEER. V shed 1 base and J 4 bases; nucleotides not matched to a gene: 4. The CDR3 runs 16 residues. CDR3 nucleotides: TGCGCCAGCAGCCAAGGTGCTAGCGGGGGGTCAGATACGCAGTATTTT. It encodes CASSQGASGGSDTQYF.

For this clonotype: Sequence at one end of the junction differs from germline and may be a read error. V usage is TRBV7-6 and J usage is TRBJ2-5; TRBD1 is a possible D gene (5 bases). Looked up from germline, CDR1 is SGHVS and CDR2 is FNYEAQ. CDR3 length: 14 amino acids. The CDR3, as DNA: TGTACCAGCAGCTTAAGGGGCTACCAAGAGACCCAGTACTTC. As protein: CTSSLRGYQETQYF.

The chain is built from TRBV7-2 and TRBJ2-1; no clear D. Germline V CDR1 and CDR2: SGHTA, FQGNSA. Trimming shortened V by 1 base and J by 7 bases, and 14 bases separated the two germline ends. The CDR3 consists of 15 residues. The CDR3 reads CASSLVLSASNEQFF. CDR3 in DNA: TGTGCCAGCAGCTTAGTTCTCTCGGCTTCGAATGAGCAGTTCTTC.

This chain joins TRBV14 and TRBJ1-4; D call uncertain. Trimming cost V 1 base and J 3 bases, with 12 bases left between them. Germline V gene data show CDR1 as SGHDN and CDR2 as FVKESK. The CDR3 runs 16 residues. The CDR3 sequence is CASSQGQAGSNEKLFF. CDR3 DNA sequence: TGTGCCAGCAGCCAAGGGCAGGCCGGGTCTAATGAAAAACTGTTTTTT.